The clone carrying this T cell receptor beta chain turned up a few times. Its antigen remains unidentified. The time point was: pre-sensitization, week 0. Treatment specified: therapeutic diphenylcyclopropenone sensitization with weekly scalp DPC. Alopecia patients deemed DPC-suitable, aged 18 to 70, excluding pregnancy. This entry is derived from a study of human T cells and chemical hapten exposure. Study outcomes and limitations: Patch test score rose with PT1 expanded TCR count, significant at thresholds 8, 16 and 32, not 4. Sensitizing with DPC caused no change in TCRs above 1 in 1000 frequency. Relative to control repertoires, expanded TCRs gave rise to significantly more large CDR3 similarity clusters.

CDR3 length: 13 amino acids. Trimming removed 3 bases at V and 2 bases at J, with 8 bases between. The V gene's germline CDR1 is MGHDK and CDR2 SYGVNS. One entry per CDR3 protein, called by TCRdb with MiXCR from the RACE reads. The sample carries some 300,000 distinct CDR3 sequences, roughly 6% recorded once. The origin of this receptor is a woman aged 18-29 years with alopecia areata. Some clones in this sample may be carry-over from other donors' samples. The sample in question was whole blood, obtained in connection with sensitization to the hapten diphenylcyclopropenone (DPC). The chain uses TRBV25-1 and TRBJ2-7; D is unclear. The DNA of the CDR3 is TGTGCCAGCAGTGACGGAAGGACCTACGAGCAGTACTTC. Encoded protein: CASSDGRTYEQYF.